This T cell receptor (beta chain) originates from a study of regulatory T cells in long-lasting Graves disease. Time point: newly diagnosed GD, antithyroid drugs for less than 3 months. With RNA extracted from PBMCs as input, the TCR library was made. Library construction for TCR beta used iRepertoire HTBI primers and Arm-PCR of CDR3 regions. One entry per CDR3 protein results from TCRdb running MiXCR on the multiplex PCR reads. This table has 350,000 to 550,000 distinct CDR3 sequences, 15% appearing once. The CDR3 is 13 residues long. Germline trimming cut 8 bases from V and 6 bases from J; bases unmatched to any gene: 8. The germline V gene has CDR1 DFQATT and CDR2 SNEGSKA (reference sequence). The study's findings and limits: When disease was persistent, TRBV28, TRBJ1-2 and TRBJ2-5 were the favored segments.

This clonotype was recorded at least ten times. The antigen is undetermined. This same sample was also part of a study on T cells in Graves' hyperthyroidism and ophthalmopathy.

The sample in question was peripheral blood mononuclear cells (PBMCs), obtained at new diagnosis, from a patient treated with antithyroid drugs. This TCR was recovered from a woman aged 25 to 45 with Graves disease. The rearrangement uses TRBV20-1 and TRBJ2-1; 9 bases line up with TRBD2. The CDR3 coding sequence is TGCAGTCTAGCGGGAATCTCGTCCAATGAGCAGTTCTTC. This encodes CSLAGISSNEQFF.